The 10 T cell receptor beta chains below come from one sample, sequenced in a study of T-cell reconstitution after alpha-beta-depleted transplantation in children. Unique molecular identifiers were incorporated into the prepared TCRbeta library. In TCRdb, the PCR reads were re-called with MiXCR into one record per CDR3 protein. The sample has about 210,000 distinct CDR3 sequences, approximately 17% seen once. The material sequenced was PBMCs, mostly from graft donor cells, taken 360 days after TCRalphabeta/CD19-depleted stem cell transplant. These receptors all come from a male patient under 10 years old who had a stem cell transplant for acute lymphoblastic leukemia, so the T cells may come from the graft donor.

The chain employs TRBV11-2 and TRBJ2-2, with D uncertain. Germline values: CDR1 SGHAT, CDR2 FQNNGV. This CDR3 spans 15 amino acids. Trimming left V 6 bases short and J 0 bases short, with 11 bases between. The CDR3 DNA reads TGTGCCAGCAGGTTATCTGACCCGAACACCGGGGAGCTGTTTTTT. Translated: CASRLSDPNTGELFF.

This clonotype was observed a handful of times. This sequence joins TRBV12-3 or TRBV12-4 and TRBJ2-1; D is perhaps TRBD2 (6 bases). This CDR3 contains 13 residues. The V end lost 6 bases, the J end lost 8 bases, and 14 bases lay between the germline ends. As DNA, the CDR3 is TGTGCCAGCAGGAAAACTAGCCCCGATGAGCAGTTCTTC. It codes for CASRKTSPDEQFF.

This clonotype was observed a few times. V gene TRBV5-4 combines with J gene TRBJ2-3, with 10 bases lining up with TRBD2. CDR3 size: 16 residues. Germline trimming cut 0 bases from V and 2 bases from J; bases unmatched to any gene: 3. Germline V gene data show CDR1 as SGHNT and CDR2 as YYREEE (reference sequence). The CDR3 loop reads CASSLGLAGPTDTQYF. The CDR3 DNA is TGTGCCAGCAGCTTGGGACTAGCGGGCCCCACAGATACGCAGTATTTT.

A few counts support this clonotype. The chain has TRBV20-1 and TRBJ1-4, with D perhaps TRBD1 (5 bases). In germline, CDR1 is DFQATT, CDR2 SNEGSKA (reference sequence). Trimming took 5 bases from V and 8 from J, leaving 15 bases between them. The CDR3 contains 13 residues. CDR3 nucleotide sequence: TGCAGTGCTTATACAGGCTTGGAGGAAAAACTGTTTTTT. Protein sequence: CSAYTGLEEKLFF.

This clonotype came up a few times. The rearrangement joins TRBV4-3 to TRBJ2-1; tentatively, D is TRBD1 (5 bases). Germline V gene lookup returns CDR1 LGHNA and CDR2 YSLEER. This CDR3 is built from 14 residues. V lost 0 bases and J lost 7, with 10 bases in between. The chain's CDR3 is CASSQERGRNEQFF. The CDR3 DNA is TGCGCCAGCAGCCAAGAAAGGGGTCGGAATGAGCAGTTCTTC.

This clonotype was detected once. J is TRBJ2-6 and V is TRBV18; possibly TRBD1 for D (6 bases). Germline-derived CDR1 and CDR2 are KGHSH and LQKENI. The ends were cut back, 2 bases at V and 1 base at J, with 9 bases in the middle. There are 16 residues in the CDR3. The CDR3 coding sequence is TGTGCCAGCTCACCAATTGGACAGTCTGGGGCCAACGTCCTGACTTTC. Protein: CASSPIGQSGANVLTF.

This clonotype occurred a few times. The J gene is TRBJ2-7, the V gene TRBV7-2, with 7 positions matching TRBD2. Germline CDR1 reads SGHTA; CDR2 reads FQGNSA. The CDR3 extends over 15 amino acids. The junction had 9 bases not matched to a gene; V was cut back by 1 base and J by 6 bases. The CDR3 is CASSLVALGGSEQYF. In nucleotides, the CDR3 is TGTGCCAGCAGCTTAGTTGCGTTGGGGGGGAGCGAGCAGTACTTC.

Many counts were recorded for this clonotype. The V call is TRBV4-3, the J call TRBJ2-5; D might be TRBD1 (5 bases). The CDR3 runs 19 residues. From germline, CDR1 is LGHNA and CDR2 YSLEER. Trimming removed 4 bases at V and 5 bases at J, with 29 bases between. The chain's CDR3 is CASSPWLQEPEQGGETQYF. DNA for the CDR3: TGCGCCAGCAGCCCGTGGCTACAGGAACCTGAGCAGGGTGGGGAGACCCAGTACTTC.

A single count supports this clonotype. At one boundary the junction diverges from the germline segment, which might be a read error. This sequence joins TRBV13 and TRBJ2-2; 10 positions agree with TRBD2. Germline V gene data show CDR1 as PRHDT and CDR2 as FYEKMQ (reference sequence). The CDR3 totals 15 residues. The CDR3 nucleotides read TGTGCCATCAGCTTCTTGCTAGCGGGAGTCGGGGAGCTGTTTTTT. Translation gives CAISFLLAGVGELFF.

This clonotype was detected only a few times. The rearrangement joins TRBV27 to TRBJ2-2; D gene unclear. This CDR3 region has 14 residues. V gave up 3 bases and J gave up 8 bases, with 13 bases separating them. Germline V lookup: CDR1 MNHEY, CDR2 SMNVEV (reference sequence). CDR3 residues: CASSLQITGGELFF. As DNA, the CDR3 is TGTGCCAGCAGTTTGCAGATAACCGGGGGGGAGCTGTTTTTT.